What follows are 26 T cell receptor beta chains derived from one specimen sequenced in a study of T cell repertoires in cytomegalovirus infection. One entry per CDR3 protein results from TCRdb running MiXCR on the reads. Of roughly 310,000 distinct CDR3 sequences in the sample, around a sixth were seen once. The specimen sequenced was PBMCs. The receptors were sampled from a human donor in good health (CMV status not recorded). Some clones in this sample may be carry-over from other donors' samples.

The genes are TRBV6-1 and TRBJ1-3, with D tentatively TRBD1 (5 bases). Per the germline V gene, CDR1 is MNHNS and CDR2 is SASEGT. The CDR3 is 16 amino acids. Trimming cost V 2 bases and J 3 bases, with 14 bases left between them. Here the CDR3 DNA reads TGTGCCAGCAGTGAATATTCAGGGAACGGTGGAAACACCATATATTTT. Amino acid sequence: CASSEYSGNGGNTIYF.

The sample holds many counts of this clonotype. The rearrangement joins TRBV12-3 or TRBV12-4 to TRBJ1-2, with 8 bases lining up with TRBD1. The CDR3 totals 16 residues. V was clipped by 1 base and J by 1 base; unmatched bases: 5. As DNA, the CDR3 is TGTGCCAGCAGTTTAGGACCGGGACAGGATAACTATGGCTACACCTTC. The encoded protein is CASSLGPGQDNYGYTF.

This clonotype was seen a handful of times. The rearrangement links TRBV3-1 to TRBJ2-5; 11 bases are a match to TRBD2. This CDR3 is built from 18 residues. The germline gives CDR1 LGHDT, CDR2 YNNKEL (reference sequence). V dropped 0 bases and J dropped 5; count of bases not matched to a gene: 11. Written as DNA, the CDR3 is TGTGCCAGCAGCCAAGAGTCCCCTAGCGGGGGGTTTGTTGAGACCCAGTACTTC. This translates into CASSQESPSGGFVETQYF.

The chain employs TRBV12-3 or TRBV12-4 and TRBJ1-3; no definite D call. This CDR3 comprises 15 residues. V dropped 3 bases and J dropped 0 bases, with 9 bases sitting between them. The CDR3 spells CASSLGSYSGNTIYF. DNA of the CDR3: TGTGCCAGCAGTTTGGGCAGTTACTCTGGAAACACCATATATTTT.

Ten or more counts support this clonotype. This sequence joins TRBV7-2 and TRBJ1-2; 8 bases are a match to TRBD1. The germline gives CDR1 SGHTA, CDR2 FQGNSA. V shed 1 base, J shed 8 bases, and the junction held 9 bases outside the gene matches. The length of the CDR3 is 15 residues. CDR3 loop: CASSLEGTGIYGYTF. Written as DNA, the CDR3 is TGTGCCAGCAGCTTAGAGGGGACAGGAATTTACGGCTACACCTTC.

This clonotype came up a few times. The chain combines TRBV5-3 with TRBJ2-3; TRBD1 matches 10 bases. TRBV5-3 carries the ORF label, with uncertain function. CDR3 length: 17 residues. V shed 8 bases and J 4 bases; nucleotides not matched to a gene: 16. This chain's CDR3 is CASSDPVRQGAPDTQYF. In DNA, the CDR3 is TGTGCCAGCAGCGACCCTGTTAGACAGGGGGCCCCAGATACGCAGTATTTT.

The chain is built from TRBV6-5 and TRBJ2-2; 7 bases match TRBD1. The ends lost 2 bases at V and 1 base at J; junction bases unmatched: 4. Germline lookup yields CDR1 MNHEY and CDR2 SVGAGI. This CDR3 contains 16 residues. DNA for the CDR3: TGTGCCAGCAGTTACATGGGACAGCAGAACACCGGGGAGCTGTTTTTT. This encodes CASSYMGQQNTGELFF.

The table lists this clonotype with a few counts. J is TRBJ1-5 and V is TRBV28, with TRBD1 as a possible D gene (5 bases). In germline, CDR1 is MDHEN, CDR2 SYDVKM. With 5 bases removed from V and 7 bases from J, the gap between germline ends came to 15 bases. This CDR3 is 14 amino acids long. In nucleotides, the CDR3 is TGTGCCAGCAGTCCCGGGGGGTTCCGACAGCCCCAGCATTTT. This codes for CASSPGGFRQPQHF.

V and J are TRBV5-5 and TRBJ1-6, with 7 bases identical to TRBD1. From germline, CDR1 is SGHKS and CDR2 YYEKEE (reference sequence). The junction had 12 bases not matched to a gene; V was cut back by 2 bases and J by 10 bases. The CDR3 length is 16 residues. CDR3 protein: CASSFAPGQLKSPLHF. CDR3 coding DNA: TGTGCCAGCAGCTTCGCACCGGGACAGCTTAAGTCACCCCTCCACTTT.

The table lists this clonotype with many counts. The chain couples TRBV24-1 to TRBJ2-6; D may be TRBD1 (5 bases). Germline CDR1 KGHDR, CDR2 SFDVKD. The CDR3 has 16 amino acids. The V gene lost 4 bases and the J gene lost 4 bases, with 13 bases spanning the gap. In nucleotides, the CDR3 is TGTGCCACCAGTGACCGGACATTTCCCGGGGCCAACGTCCTGACTTTC. As protein: CATSDRTFPGANVLTF.

This CDR3 is CATSEAGGAKTQYF. CDR3 DNA: TGTGCCACCAGTGAAGCAGGGGGCGCGAAGACCCAGTACTTC. The rearrangement joins TRBV24-1 to TRBJ2-5, with 8 bases fitting TRBD1. CDR1 is KGHDR, CDR2 SFDVKD, per germline. With V trimmed by 4 bases and J by 6 bases, 6 bases remained unmatched. This CDR3 has 14 amino acids.

The chain is built from TRBV12-3 or TRBV12-4 and TRBJ1-5; 9 bases align to TRBD1. The V gene end was trimmed by 3 bases and the J gene end by 1 base; junction bases not matched to a gene: 13. The CDR3 length is 19 residues. The CDR3 sequence: CASSFSIPGQGKSNQPQHF. The CDR3 DNA reads TGTGCCAGCAGTTTCTCGATTCCGGGACAGGGTAAAAGCAATCAGCCCCAGCATTTT.

To note about this clonotype: Compared with germline, one end of the junction differs, possibly owing to a read error. This chain connects TRBV5-3 to TRBJ2-3; TRBD1 aligns across 9 bases. TRBV5-3 falls under the ORF class, with uncertain function. The CDR3 loop spans 14 amino acids. CDR3 sequence: CASSSQGAADTQYF. The CDR3 DNA follows: TGTGCCAGCAGCTCACAGGGGGCCGCAGATACGCAGTATTTT.

The chain uses TRBV28 and TRBJ1-1; D gene ambiguous. The V end was cut by 6 bases, the J end by 5 bases, with 7 bases between. Per germline, CDR1 MDHEN and CDR2 SYDVKM. The CDR3 consists of 11 residues. The CDR3 nucleotides are TGTGCCAGCAGACGGAGGACTGAAGCTTTCTTT. Translating gives CASRRRTEAFF.

This clonotype showed up many times. The chain employs TRBV7-6 and TRBJ2-2; 8 nucleotides align to TRBD1. Germline V gene sequence: CDR1 SGHVS, CDR2 FNYEAQ. The CDR3 consists of 14 residues. V lost 5 bases and J lost 6; bases outside the gene matches: 5. In DNA form, the CDR3 reads TGTGCCAGCAGCGGGTGGACAGGGCCCGGGGAGCTGTTTTTT. It codes for CASSGWTGPGELFF.

The chain has TRBV18 and TRBJ2-5; D is uncertain. V lost 0 bases and J 4 bases, leaving 9 bases between the germline ends. The CDR3 spans 14 residues. Germline assignment: CDR1 KGHSH and CDR2 LQKENI. CDR3 sequence reads: CASSPPGSGETQYF. CDR3 sequence (DNA): TGTGCCAGCTCACCACCGGGGTCGGGAGAGACCCAGTACTTC.

This clonotype was seen repeatedly, ten times or more. J is TRBJ1-1 and V is TRBV7-9, with 8 bases aligning to TRBD1. The CDR3 totals 15 residues. V lost 1 base to trimming and J lost 5 bases; unmatched junction nucleotides: 6. Germline CDR1 is SEHNR and CDR2 is FQNEAQ (reference sequence). The CDR3 DNA reads as TGTGCCAGCAGCTTAGGGACAGGGTTTTCGACTGAAGCTTTCTTT. Translation gives CASSLGTGFSTEAFF.

This clonotype appeared many times. V usage is TRBV7-2 and J usage is TRBJ2-7; tentative D call: TRBD2 (5 bases). Germline V lookup: CDR1 SGHTA, CDR2 FQGNSA. The CDR3 consists of 13 residues. Trimming stripped 5 bases from V and 5 bases from J, with 13 bases between. The CDR3 DNA sequence: TGTGCCAGCAGCCGCCGATTCGGGGACGAGCAGTACTTC. This encodes CASSRRFGDEQYF.

This clonotype was seen ten or more times. The chain employs TRBV7-2 and TRBJ2-3; D assignment may be TRBD1 or TRBD2 (5 bases each). The germline CDR1 and CDR2 sequences are SGHTA and FQGNSA. Trimming stripped 1 base from V and 4 bases from J, with 12 bases between. The CDR3 totals 15 residues. The CDR3 DNA is TGTGCCAGCAGCTTAGGGTTACTAGGGGCAGATACGCAGTATTTT. Translated, it gives CASSLGLLGADTQYF.

The chain links TRBV27 to TRBJ2-2; TRBD1 matches 8 bases. Germline V gives CDR1 MNHEY, CDR2 SMNVEV (reference sequence). The CDR3 has 16 residues. V shed 5 bases, J shed 0 bases, and the junction held 5 bases outside the gene matches. DNA of the CDR3: TGTGCCAGCAGTGTCAACAGGGGGGCGAACACCGGGGAGCTGTTTTTT. Protein product: CASSVNRGANTGELFF.

This clonotype was seen many times. V usage is TRBV6-1 and J usage is TRBJ1-5, with D tentatively TRBD1 (6 bases). Germline assignment: CDR1 MNHNS and CDR2 SASEGT. This CDR3 spans 16 amino acids. V lost 4 bases and J 1 base, leaving 14 bases between the germline ends. In nucleotides, the CDR3 is TGTGCCAGCAGTGCTGCGGGACAATCAAGCAATCAGCCCCAGCATTTT. This translates into CASSAAGQSSNQPQHF.

This clonotype was observed at least ten times. The chain has TRBV7-6 and TRBJ2-5; D gene uncertain. Germline CDR1 is SGHVS and CDR2 is FNYEAQ. This CDR3 has 13 residues. V lost 1 base and J 5 bases, leaving 8 bases between the germline ends. The CDR3 DNA reads TGTGCCAGCAGCTTAGTTGGTTCGGAGACCCAGTACTTC. Its protein is CASSLVGSETQYF.

J is TRBJ1-5 and V is TRBV15, with D hard to call. V lost 0 bases to trimming and J lost 5 bases, with 5 bases between them. The CDR3 totals 13 residues. Germline V lookup: CDR1 LNHNV, CDR2 YYDKDF (reference sequence). The CDR3 DNA follows: TGTGCCACCAGCAGAGATCCGTATCAGCCCCAGCATTTT. This sequence encodes CATSRDPYQPQHF.

A remark on this clonotype: Sequence at one end of the junction differs from germline and may be a read error. This sequence joins TRBV5-3 and TRBJ2-2; 12 bases align to TRBD2. TRBV5-3 is reported as an ORF; its role is uncertain. This CDR3 region has 19 residues. DNA of the CDR3: TGTGCCAGAAGCTTGCTTATCCTAGCGGGGGGGCCGAACACCGGGGATCTGTTTTTT. Its translation: CARSLLILAGGPNTGDLFF.

The chain couples TRBV20-1 to TRBJ2-7; the match to TRBD1 covers 10 bases. Germline CDR1 DFQATT, CDR2 SNEGSKA (reference sequence). The CDR3 sequence is 14 residues long. Trimming at V came to 3 bases and at J to 6 bases, leaving 8 bases not matched to a gene. Here the CDR3 reads CSASYRDRGSEQYF. CDR3 DNA: TGCAGTGCTAGCTACCGGGACAGGGGCAGCGAGCAGTACTTC.

The chain joins TRBV4-3 to TRBJ1-4, with D tentatively TRBD1 (6 bases). Germline CDR1 and CDR2: LGHNA and YSLEER. The CDR3 runs 17 residues. The ends were cut back, 0 bases at V and 0 bases at J, with 11 bases in the middle. CDR3 in amino acids: CASSQDRGVATNEKLFF. CDR3 DNA: TGCGCCAGCAGCCAAGACAGGGGAGTTGCAACTAATGAAAAACTGTTTTTT.